The 16 T cell receptor beta chains given below trace back to one sample, sequenced in a study of control samples from healthy donors and cancer patients. Profiled with immunoSEQ multiplex PCR; TCRdb holds only in-frame clones, not every one. The sample lists 150,000 to 200,000 clones; about 91% were seen once. The sequencing input was blood. The receptor set was obtained from a woman in her forties in good health.

This clone was detected only once. V usage is TRBV5-5 and J usage is TRBJ2-3; D call uncertain. Germline lookup yields CDR1 SGHKS and CDR2 YYEKEE (reference sequence). The CDR3 is 15 residues long. The V end was cut by 4 bases, the J end by 4 bases, with 16 bases between. In DNA, the CDR3 is TGTGCCAGCAGCCCCTTACTACAAGTGGCAGATACGCAGTATTTT. Translating gives CASSPLLQVADTQYF.

The chain has TRBV4-1 and TRBJ1-5, with no clear D. Per germline, CDR1 MGHRA and CDR2 YSYEKL. The V end lost 0 bases, the J end lost 5 bases, and 8 bases lay between the germline ends. CDR3 length equals 14 residues. The CDR3 DNA reads as TGCGCCAGCAGCCAAGATAATAGGGATCAGCCCCAGCATTTT. Its translation: CASSQDNRDQPQHF.

J is TRBJ1-1 and V is TRBV11-2, with a tentative D call TRBD1 (6 bases). Trimming took off 8 bases at V and 0 bases at J, with 16 bases between the two ends. Germline CDR1 is SGHAT and CDR2 is FQNNGV. The CDR3 length is 15 residues. The CDR3 protein is CASALGTGMNTEAFF. DNA of the CDR3: TGTGCCAGCGCCCTTGGTACAGGGATGAACACTGAAGCTTTCTTT.

The table lists this clone with a count of one. The chain uses TRBV5-4 and TRBJ2-5; 11 nucleotides align to TRBD2. Germline V lookup: CDR1 SGHNT, CDR2 YYREEE (reference sequence). CDR3 length: 16 amino acids. The V segment lost 4 bases and the J segment 7 bases; nucleotides outside the gene matches: 12. The CDR3 sequence: CASSPVTSGATGTQYF. CDR3 nucleotides: TGTGCCAGCAGCCCGGTGACTAGCGGGGCGACTGGGACCCAGTACTTC.

J is TRBJ1-2 and V is TRBV23-1, with 7 bases fitting TRBD1. TRBV23-1 is labeled an ORF, and its function is uncertain. The CDR3 is 17 amino acids. V trimming: 6 bases; J trimming: 5 bases; junction bases outside the gene matches: 18. CDR3 coding DNA: TGCGCCAGCAGCCGAGTTGATGACAGGGCACGGGTTTATGGCTACACCTTC. The encoded protein is CASSRVDDRARVYGYTF.

V usage is TRBV5-4 and J usage is TRBJ2-2; D uncertain. Deletions cut 3 bases from V and 7 bases from J, with 10 bases between. The CDR3 covers 13 residues. CDR1 and CDR2 (germline): SGHNT, YYREEE (reference sequence). The DNA for the CDR3 is TGTGCCAGCAGCTCTCCCCCTAGCGGGGAGCTGTTTTTT. Residues: CASSSPPSGELFF.

Only a few counts were recorded for this clone. The V call is TRBV5-6, the J call TRBJ1-4; possibly TRBD1 for D (5 bases). The CDR3 contains 14 residues. V lost 4 bases to trimming and J lost 3 bases, with 10 bases between them. Germline CDR1 SGHDT, CDR2 YYEEEE. CDR3 residues: CASSPLGANEKLFF. CDR3 bases: TGTGCCAGCAGCCCATTAGGGGCTAATGAAAAACTGTTTTTT.

The rearrangement links TRBV11-2 to TRBJ2-3, with 10 bases aligning to TRBD2. Germline V CDR1 and CDR2: SGHAT, FQNNGV. The CDR3 has 16 residues. V dropped 1 base and J dropped 7; count of bases not matched to a gene: 8. The DNA for the CDR3 is TGTGCCAGCAGCTTAGTGGCTAGCGGGGGACTGAATACGCAGTATTTT. Its translation: CASSLVASGGLNTQYF.

The chain combines TRBV2 with TRBJ1-2; D uncertain. Germline V gene data show CDR1 as SNHLY and CDR2 as FYNNEI. V was shortened by 4 bases and J by 8 bases, with 11 bases between the two germline ends. The CDR3 spans 12 residues. For the CDR3, the DNA is TGTGCCAGCAGTGGAACCCTAAGGGGCTACACCTTC. The encoded protein is CASSGTLRGYTF.

The V gene is TRBV18, the J gene TRBJ1-4, with D uncertain. V shed 0 bases and J shed 8 bases, with 13 bases lying between them. CDR1 and CDR2 (germline): KGHSH, LQKENI. This CDR3 contains 15 residues. The CDR3 is CASSPPGRVREKLFF. CDR3 in DNA: TGTGCCAGCTCACCACCCGGAAGGGTAAGGGAAAAACTGTTTTTT.

The chain employs TRBV25-1 and TRBJ2-7, with D uncertain. Germline V gives CDR1 MGHDK, CDR2 SYGVNS. The CDR3 covers 16 residues. Trimming removed 0 bases from V and 4 bases from J, with 16 bases in between. CDR3 in DNA: TGTGCCAGCAGTGAATATGGATATGGTTTGGGGTACGAGCAGTACTTC. This encodes CASSEYGYGLGYEQYF.

The genes are TRBV6-5 and TRBJ1-1, with D possibly TRBD1 on 5 matching bases. The CDR3 loop spans 15 amino acids. Trimming removed 6 bases from V and 0 bases from J, with 14 bases in between. CDR1 MNHEY and CDR2 SVGAGI come from the germline V gene. The CDR3 loop is CASSPPGRMNTEAFF. CDR3 DNA: TGTGCCAGCAGCCCCCCGGGACGGATGAACACTGAAGCTTTCTTT.

The chain joins TRBV20-1 to TRBJ1-2; D is uncertain. V shed 3 bases and J shed 6 bases, with 5 bases lying between them. This CDR3 has 10 residues. Germline V CDR1 and CDR2: DFQATT, SNEGSKA (reference sequence). The CDR3 loop reads CSARGDGYTF. The CDR3 coding sequence is TGCAGTGCTAGGGGAGATGGCTACACCTTC.

V is TRBV5-5 and J is TRBJ2-3; 7 bases agree with TRBD2. The CDR3 runs 14 residues. CDR1 is SGHKS, CDR2 YYEKEE, per germline (reference sequence). Losses at the gene ends were 2 bases for V and 4 bases for J; bases not matched to a gene: 4. The CDR3 nucleotides are TGTGCCAGCAGCTTTCGAGCGGGGTCAGATACGCAGTATTTT. It encodes CASSFRAGSDTQYF. Together with reference TRBV5-5 and TRBJ2-3, the CDR3 gives the full variable domain: DAGVTQSPTHLIKTRGQQVTLRCSPISGHKSVSWYQQVLGQGPQFIFQYYEKEERGRGNFPDRFSARQFPNYSSELNVNALLLGDSALYLCASSFRAGSDTQYFGPGTRLTVL.

The V and J genes are TRBV5-6 and TRBJ1-4; unclear D gene. This CDR3 region has 15 residues. CDR1 and CDR2 from the germline V gene are SGHDT and YYEEEE. The V gene lost 0 bases and the J gene lost 3 bases, with 9 bases spanning the gap. The CDR3 spells CASSLEGYSNEKLFF. For the CDR3, the DNA is TGTGCCAGCAGCTTGGAAGGGTATTCTAATGAAAAACTGTTTTTT.

V usage is TRBV18 and J usage is TRBJ1-2, with 10 positions matching TRBD1. CDR1 and CDR2 (germline): KGHSH, LQKENI. The ends lost 3 bases at V and 3 bases at J; junction bases unmatched: 4. This CDR3 region has 15 residues. This CDR3 reads CASSPGTGADYGYTF. In nucleotides, the CDR3 is TGTGCCAGCTCACCTGGGACAGGGGCCGACTATGGCTACACCTTC. Drawing the rest from reference TRBV18 and TRBJ1-2, the complete variable domain is NAGVMQNPRHLVRRRGQEARLRCSPMKGHSHVYWYRQLPEEGLKFMVYLQKENIIDESGMPKERFSAEFPKEGPSILRIQQVVRGDSAAYFCASSPGTGADYGYTFGSGTRLTVV.